Below, 17 T cell receptor beta chains from the same sample are listed, as sequenced in a study of cytomegalovirus exposure and HLA in healthy donors. Researchers ran the PCR with 60 Vbeta and 13 Jbeta primers. TCRdb's table, derived via immunoSEQ multiplex PCR, lists solely in-frame clones and lacks some. The sample records some 130,000 clones, nearly 80% being singletons. Material for sequencing was PBMCs. All receptors derive from a man aged 25-45 years in good health and CMV-seronegative.

This chain connects TRBV11-2 to TRBJ2-1; TRBD2 aligns across 9 bases. J lost 8 bases, V lost 3 bases, and 5 bases had no gene match. The V gene's germline CDR1 is SGHAT and CDR2 FQNNGV. The CDR3 is made up of 14 amino acids. CDR3 residues: CASSFLAGVDEQFF. As DNA, the CDR3 is TGTGCCAGCAGCTTCTTAGCGGGAGTGGATGAGCAGTTCTTC.

The J gene is TRBJ1-2, the V gene TRBV27, with 9 bases fitting TRBD1. Germline V gene lookup returns CDR1 MNHEY and CDR2 SMNVEV (reference sequence). CDR3 size: 15 residues. V lost 2 bases to trimming and J lost 2 bases; unmatched junction nucleotides: 3. The CDR3 nucleotides are TGTGCCAGCAGTTTAATAGGACAGGGGAACTATGGCTACACCTTC. Translation: CASSLIGQGNYGYTF.

The chain couples TRBV25-1 to TRBJ1-2; D remains unclear. The CDR3 runs 16 residues. In germline, CDR1 is MGHDK, CDR2 SYGVNS. V lost 3 bases, J lost 0 bases, and 14 bases lay in between. CDR3 residues: CASSDLNRGANYGYTF. The CDR3 region has the DNA TGTGCCAGCAGTGACTTGAACCGGGGAGCTAACTATGGCTACACCTTC.

This clone was seen only a few times. V gene TRBV5-1 combines with J gene TRBJ1-1; tentative D call: TRBD1 (5 bases). V shed 0 bases and J shed 4 bases, with 10 bases lying between them. Germline CDR1 is SGHRS and CDR2 is YFSETQ. The CDR3 runs to 14 residues. CDR3 DNA sequence: TGCGCCAGCAGCTTGGATTCAGGGTTCACTGAAGCTTTCTTT. Its translation is CASSLDSGFTEAFF.

The chain recombines TRBV5-6 with TRBJ2-2, with D tentatively TRBD1 (5 bases). CDR3 length: 14 residues. The V gene lost 4 bases and the J gene lost 6 bases, with 13 bases spanning the gap. Per the germline V gene, CDR1 is SGHDT and CDR2 is YYEEEE. This chain's CDR3 is CASSALGVAGELFF. The CDR3 DNA reads TGTGCCAGCAGCGCTCTAGGGGTCGCCGGGGAGCTGTTTTTT. The full variable domain, completed using reference TRBV5-6 and TRBJ2-2, is DAGVTQSPTHLIKTRGQQVTLRCSPKSGHDTVSWYQQALGQGPQFIFQYYEEEERQRGNFPDRFSGHQFPNYSSELNVNALLLGDSALYLCASSALGVAGELFFGEGSRLTVL.

The V and J genes are TRBV10-3 and TRBJ2-1; TRBD2 matches at 11 bases. V was pared by 3 bases and J by 6 bases, with 4 bases of the junction left unmatched. Per the germline V gene, CDR1 is ENHRY and CDR2 is SYGVKD. The CDR3 extends over 15 amino acids. The CDR3 spells CAISDGLAGGNEQFF. The CDR3 DNA follows: TGTGCCATCAGTGATGGCCTAGCGGGAGGCAATGAGCAGTTCTTC.

The genes are TRBV27 and TRBJ1-2, with a weak D call TRBD1 (6 bases). V was pared by 0 bases and J by 4 bases, with 15 bases between. Looked up from germline, CDR1 is MNHEY and CDR2 is SMNVEV (reference sequence). The CDR3 has 16 amino acids. The CDR3 spells CASSLSRVRQVYGYTF. CDR3 DNA: TGTGCCAGCAGTTTATCCAGAGTGAGACAGGTCTATGGCTACACCTTC.

The chain carries TRBV4-2 and TRBJ1-3; D is possibly TRBD1 (6 bases). V shed 1 base and J shed 0 bases, with 16 bases lying between them. Per germline, CDR1 LGHNA and CDR2 YNFKEQ. The CDR3 runs 18 residues. In nucleotides, the CDR3 is TGTGCCAGCAGCCAAGGGCAGGGACAAAGATTCTCTGGAAACACCATATATTTT. It codes for CASSQGQGQRFSGNTIYF.

The chain couples TRBV19 to TRBJ1-5; 7 bases fit TRBD1. Losses at the gene ends were 5 bases for V and 0 bases for J; bases not matched to a gene: 10. CDR1 and CDR2 from the germline V gene are LNHDA and SQIVND (reference sequence). The CDR3 covers 17 residues. DNA for the CDR3: TGTGCCAGTAGTTCGAGGGGGCTCGCCAATAGCAATCAGCCCCAGCATTTT. The encoded protein is CASSSRGLANSNQPQHF. Complete variable domain (other parts from reference TRBV19 and TRBJ1-5): DGGITQSPKYLFRKEGQNVTLSCEQNLNHDAMYWYRQDPGQGLRLIYYSQIVNDFQKGDIAEGYSVSREKKESFPLTVTSAQKNPTAFYLCASSSRGLANSNQPQHFGDGTRLSIL.

The chain is built from TRBV19 and TRBJ1-5; a weak D match, TRBD1 (6 bases). Trimming pared 6 bases from V and 1 base from J, leaving 10 bases between. The CDR3 loop spans 14 amino acids. CDR1 is LNHDA and CDR2 is SQIVND in the germline V gene (reference sequence). The CDR3, as DNA: TGTGCCAGTAGGGGGGCAGGGAGCAATCAGCCCCAGCATTTT. Translated, it gives CASRGAGSNQPQHF. Full variable domain (missing parts from reference TRBV19 and TRBJ1-5): DGGITQSPKYLFRKEGQNVTLSCEQNLNHDAMYWYRQDPGQGLRLIYYSQIVNDFQKGDIAEGYSVSREKKESFPLTVTSAQKNPTAFYLCASRGAGSNQPQHFGDGTRLSIL.

This chain uses TRBV4-1 with TRBJ1-1; 7 positions match TRBD1. CDR3 length equals 14 residues. The V segment lost 1 base and the J segment 6 bases; nucleotides outside the gene matches: 5. Germline V gene data show CDR1 as MGHRA and CDR2 as YSYEKL. The CDR3 is CASSQAQGGPEAFF. For the CDR3, the DNA is TGCGCCAGCAGCCAAGCTCAGGGGGGACCTGAAGCTTTCTTT.

The chain couples TRBV11-3 to TRBJ2-3, with a weak D call TRBD1 (6 bases). V lost 6 bases and J 4 bases, leaving 11 bases between the germline ends. Per the germline V gene, CDR1 is SGHNT and CDR2 is YENEEA. This CDR3 contains 13 residues. CDR3 protein: CASSHSGADTQYF. CDR3 nucleotide sequence: TGTGCCAGCAGTCACTCAGGGGCAGATACGCAGTATTTT. The variable domain in full, with the rest retrieved from reference TRBV11-3 and TRBJ2-3, is EAGVVQSPRYKIIEKKQPVAFWCNPISGHNTLYWYLQNLGQGPELLIRYENEEAVDDSQLPKDRFSAERLKGVDSTLKIQPAELGDSAVYLCASSHSGADTQYFGPGTRLTVL.

The chain couples TRBV27 to TRBJ1-2, with TRBD1 matching 8 bases. This CDR3 contains 14 residues. V gave up 3 bases and J gave up 8 bases; unmatched junction bases: 8. Looked up from germline, CDR1 is MNHEY and CDR2 is SMNVEV (reference sequence). CDR3: CASSFRQGREGYTF. CDR3 coding DNA: TGTGCCAGCAGTTTCCGACAGGGGCGAGAGGGCTACACCTTC.

This chain connects TRBV2 to TRBJ1-1; a possible D gene is TRBD1 (6 bases). The CDR3 has 14 amino acids. V dropped 6 bases and J dropped 0 bases, with 11 bases sitting between them. The V gene's germline CDR1 is SNHLY and CDR2 FYNNEI. In DNA form, the CDR3 reads TGTGCCAGCAGGGTTAGGACAGTGAACACTGAAGCTTTCTTT. As protein: CASRVRTVNTEAFF.

The chain has TRBV6-1 and TRBJ2-7; 7 nucleotides match TRBD2. Germline CDR1 and CDR2: MNHNS and SASEGT. J gave up 12 bases and V 2 bases, and 13 bases lay outside the gene matches. The CDR3 runs 14 residues. The CDR3 reads CASSESGLVLKGYF. Here the CDR3 DNA reads TGTGCCAGCAGTGAAAGTGGACTAGTTCTTAAGGGGTACTTC.

The rearrangement joins TRBV19 to TRBJ2-3; TRBD2 is a possible D gene (7 bases). This CDR3 is 15 amino acids long. V lost 6 bases and J 1 base, leaving 14 bases between the germline ends. Per germline, CDR1 LNHDA and CDR2 SQIVND (reference sequence). Here the CDR3 reads CASRGGGIRTDTQYF. CDR3 DNA: TGTGCCAGTAGGGGAGGGGGAATTCGCACAGATACGCAGTATTTT. The variable domain in full, with the rest retrieved from reference TRBV19 and TRBJ2-3, is DGGITQSPKYLFRKEGQNVTLSCEQNLNHDAMYWYRQDPGQGLRLIYYSQIVNDFQKGDIAEGYSVSREKKESFPLTVTSAQKNPTAFYLCASRGGGIRTDTQYFGPGTRLTVL.

The chain joins TRBV5-1 to TRBJ1-6; 10 positions match TRBD1. Germline V gene sequence: CDR1 SGHRS, CDR2 YFSETQ. This CDR3 spans 15 amino acids. The V segment lost 3 bases and the J segment 7 bases; nucleotides outside the gene matches: 4. The CDR3 sequence: CASSWGDRGNSPLHF. The CDR3 DNA sequence: TGCGCCAGCAGCTGGGGGGACAGGGGAAATTCACCCCTCCACTTT.